Shown below are 15 T cell receptor beta chains from a single sample sequenced in a study of response to subunit inactivated influenza vaccine. TCRdb redid the calling of the RT-PCR reads with MiXCR, one entry per CDR3 protein. Found here are under 500,000 distinct CDR3 sequences, 10% to 11% of them singletons; the top ten hold approximately 12%. Source: PBMCs from blood, taken 40 to 50 days after vaccination. These receptors were collected from a man aged 45-65 years who received an inactivated influenza vaccine.

The chain recombines TRBV12-3 or TRBV12-4 with TRBJ1-2, with TRBD1 matching over 7 bases. After removal of 5 bases from V and 5 bases from J, the junction contained 8 bases not matched to a gene. This CDR3 is 14 amino acids long. The CDR3 DNA reads as TGTGCCAGCAGTCCAACCAAGACAGGGTATGGCTACACCTTC. This encodes CASSPTKTGYGYTF.

Many counts were recorded for this clonotype. The chain uses TRBV15 and TRBJ2-1; a weak D match, TRBD2 (5 bases). The CDR3 runs to 15 residues. Germline V gene lookup returns CDR1 LNHNV and CDR2 YYDKDF (reference sequence). The ends were cut back, 0 bases at V and 0 bases at J, with 6 bases in the middle. CDR3 sequence: CATSRDAGSYNEQFF. The CDR3 DNA is TGTGCCACCAGCAGAGATGCGGGCTCCTACAATGAGCAGTTCTTC.

This clonotype was seen at least ten times. The genes are TRBV15 and TRBJ2-1; 10 bases line up with TRBD2. The CDR3 totals 18 residues. V lost 0 bases and J lost 7; bases outside the gene matches: 12. From germline, CDR1 is LNHNV and CDR2 YYDKDF (reference sequence). CDR3 sequence: CATSREKGAGGPSNEQFF. The CDR3 DNA reads TGTGCCACCAGCAGAGAGAAGGGAGCGGGAGGGCCATCAAATGAGCAGTTCTTC.

The chain joins TRBV5-1 to TRBJ2-5; maybe TRBD1 (5 bases). V lost 0 bases, J lost 4 bases, and 13 bases lay in between. CDR3 length: 15 residues. CDR1 SGHRS and CDR2 YFSETQ come from the germline V gene. DNA of the CDR3: TGCGCCAGCAGCTTGGCCGGCAGGGTGTCAGAGACCCAGTACTTC. Residues: CASSLAGRVSETQYF.

Ten or more counts support this clonotype. The chain uses TRBV5-1 and TRBJ1-1, with a tentative D call TRBD1 (6 bases). The germline V gene has CDR1 SGHRS and CDR2 YFSETQ. The CDR3 length is 14 residues. The V and J ends lost 4 bases and 4 bases respectively, with 14 bases between them. CDR3 protein: CASSLSGVGTEAFF. CDR3 coding DNA: TGCGCCAGCAGCCTGTCAGGGGTGGGCACTGAAGCTTTCTTT.

This clonotype was counted a few times. This rearrangement joins TRBV20-1 to TRBJ2-7; D may be TRBD1 (6 bases). The germline gives CDR1 DFQATT, CDR2 SNEGSKA (reference sequence). V lost 3 bases to trimming and J lost 3 bases, with 12 bases between them. The CDR3 covers 13 residues. CDR3 nucleotide sequence: TGCAGTGCTAGGCCGGGACACCACTACGAGCAGTACTTC. Protein sequence: CSARPGHHYEQYF.

This clonotype has only a few counts. The chain has TRBV6-5 and TRBJ2-2; possibly TRBD1 or TRBD2 for D (5 bases each). CDR1 and CDR2 from the germline V gene are MNHEY and SVGAGI. There are 14 residues in the CDR3. V lost 2 bases and J 6 bases, leaving 10 bases between the germline ends. Here the CDR3 DNA reads TGTGCCAGCAGTTACCGGGGCGTCTCCGGGGAGCTGTTTTTT. This gives the protein CASSYRGVSGELFF.

This clonotype has a count of ten or more. V gene TRBV6-2 or TRBV6-3 combines with J gene TRBJ1-5; D is ambiguous. The CDR3 runs 12 residues. Germline assignment: CDR1 MNHEY and CDR2 SVGEGT. The V gene lost 3 bases and the J gene lost 6 bases, with 6 bases spanning the gap. The CDR3 spells CASSYFAQPQHF. As DNA, the CDR3 is TGTGCCAGCAGTTATTTCGCTCAGCCCCAGCATTTT.

Only a few counts were recorded for this clonotype. The rearrangement uses TRBV25-1 and TRBJ2-7; 7 nucleotides align to TRBD1. J gave up 1 base and V 6 bases, and 6 bases lay outside the gene matches. The CDR3 covers 14 residues. Germline assignment: CDR1 MGHDK and CDR2 SYGVNS. This CDR3 reads CASRQTGRSYEQYF. The CDR3 DNA follows: TGTGCCAGCAGGCAGACAGGGCGTTCCTACGAGCAGTACTTC.

This clonotype was observed a handful of times. The V and J genes are TRBV7-2 and TRBJ2-7; TRBD2 might be the D (5 bases). CDR1 SGHTA and CDR2 FQGNSA come from the germline V gene. There are 12 residues in the CDR3. V was clipped by 0 bases and J by 9 bases, with 9 bases between them. The CDR3 coding sequence is TGTGCCAGCAGCTTAGCGGGAGTAGGGCAGTACTTC. This codes for CASSLAGVGQYF.

This clonotype was observed a few times. The chain combines TRBV6-1 with TRBJ2-7, with D maybe TRBD1 (6 bases). This CDR3 contains 14 residues. Germline V gives CDR1 MNHNS, CDR2 SASEGT. V gave up 6 bases and J gave up 7 bases, with 19 bases separating them. The CDR3 nucleotides read TGTGCCAGCAGGGACACAGGGTTAGGGGCTGAGCAGTACTTC. Its protein is CASRDTGLGAEQYF.

This clonotype was picked up many times. The chain recombines TRBV7-2 with TRBJ1-2; D gene ambiguous. The CDR3 length is 16 residues. Germline CDR1 reads SGHTA; CDR2 reads FQGNSA. Trimming took 2 bases from V and 4 from J, leaving 17 bases between them. In nucleotides, the CDR3 is TGTGCCAGCAGCTTAAGTATATCTCGAGAAGCCTATGGCTACACCTTC. It yields the protein CASSLSISREAYGYTF.

This clonotype was recorded a few times. This rearrangement joins TRBV7-8 to TRBJ2-5; D might be TRBD2 (5 bases). Between the trimmed V and J ends, which lost 8 bases and 4 bases, there was a span of 17 bases. This CDR3 is 14 amino acids long. Germline V lookup: CDR1 SGHVS, CDR2 FQNEAQ. The CDR3 DNA is TGTGCCAGCCGCTACCCCGGGGTGGGAGAGACCCAGTACTTC. Translated: CASRYPGVGETQYF.

The rearrangement uses TRBV6-2 or TRBV6-3 and TRBJ1-5; possible D gene TRBD1, 5 bases. V was clipped by 5 bases and J by 2 bases, with 19 bases between them. CDR1 is MNHEY and CDR2 is SVGEGT in the germline V gene. CDR3 length: 17 residues. The DNA for the CDR3 is TGTGCCAGCAGTCCGGGCCCCGGGGGTAAGGGCAATCAGCCCCAGCATTTT. It specifies CASSPGPGGKGNQPQHF.

This clonotype came up once. V is TRBV4-3 and J is TRBJ2-1; 9 bases match TRBD2. The CDR3 runs to 16 residues. Trimming removed 4 bases from V and 6 bases from J; junction bases left unmatched: 10. The germline V gene has CDR1 LGHNA and CDR2 YSLEER. CDR3 bases: TGCGCCAGCAGCCGAGCTAGCGGGGACCCTTTCAATGAGCAGTTCTTC. This gives the protein CASSRASGDPFNEQFF.